This T cell receptor (beta chain) emerged from a study of OX40 agonist ivuxolimab in advanced cancers. Notes on the study in general: Expanded clones were, on average, more numerous among CD8+ T cells than CD4+.

The data were produced by immunoSEQ multiplex PCR, yet TCRdb's version contains in-frame clones alone and is incomplete. The sample has some 86,000 clones, roughly 94% seen once. With regard to this clone: Its antigen is still unknown.

From germline, CDR1 is SQVTM and CDR2 ANQGSEA. Trimming shortened V by 7 bases and J by 6 bases, and 12 bases separated the two germline ends. This CDR3 spans 11 amino acids. The rearrangement joins TRBV29-1 to TRBJ2-5; D unclear. Here the sequenced sample was CD4+ or CD8+ T cells sorted from blood, taken in a trial of the OX40 agonist ivuxolimab. The clonotype was recovered from an adult with an advanced solid tumor such as melanoma, head and neck, liver or kidney cancer. CDR3 sequence: CSAKTVQTQYF. In DNA, the CDR3 is TGCAGCGCCAAGACCGTCCAGACCCAGTACTTC.